These 10 T cell receptor beta chains share one sample of origin, sequenced in a study of CD4+ T cells in melanoma. Here immunoSEQ multiplex PCR was the method, and the copy in TCRdb shows in-frame clones only, minus some. The sample has 20,000 to 25,000 clones; almost 85% are singletons. The source material was cells from a culture (not recorded whether cultured in vitro). The receptors shown here come from a human donor with melanoma.

The chain combines TRBV29-1 with TRBJ2-4, with D maybe TRBD1 (6 bases). The CDR3 covers 12 residues. Looked up from germline, CDR1 is SQVTM and CDR2 is ANQGSEA. Trimming removed 8 bases at V and 3 bases at J, with 11 bases between. CDR3 sequence: CSSRDNKNIQYF. CDR3 bases: TGCAGCTCGAGGGACAACAAAAACATTCAGTACTTC. The variable domain in full, with the rest retrieved from reference TRBV29-1 and TRBJ2-4, is SAVISQKPSRDICQRGTSLTIQCQVDSQVTMMFWYRQQPGQSLTLIATANQGSEATYESGFVIDKFPISRPNLTFSTLTVSNMSPEDSSIYLCSSRDNKNIQYFGAGTRLSVL.

This sequence joins TRBV30 and TRBJ2-6; D is possibly TRBD1 (6 bases). V was trimmed by 4 bases and J by 0 bases, leaving 10 bases between them. Germline-derived CDR1 and CDR2 are GTSNPN and SVGIG (reference sequence). This CDR3 region has 15 residues. The CDR3 loop reads CAWTQGHSGANVLTF. CDR3 coding DNA: TGTGCCTGGACTCAGGGACACTCTGGGGCCAACGTCCTGACTTTC. The complete variable domain, with remaining parts taken from reference TRBV30 and TRBJ2-6, reads SQTIHQWPATLVQPVGSPLSLECTVEGTSNPNLYWYRQAAGRGLQLLFYSVGIGQISSEVPQNLSASRPQDRQFILSSKKLLLSDSGFYLCAWTQGHSGANVLTFGAGSRLTVL.

This sequence joins TRBV7-9 and TRBJ2-6; D is unresolved. Germline CDR1 reads SEHNR; CDR2 reads FQNEAQ (reference sequence). The CDR3 has 17 residues. Deletions cut 5 bases from V and 0 bases from J, with 14 bases between. The CDR3 nucleotides are TGTGCCAGCAGCAAACAGCTAACGAGCTCTGGGGCCAACGTCCTGACTTTC. This codes for CASSKQLTSSGANVLTF.

The chain combines TRBV5-1 with TRBJ1-2; 9 bases agree with TRBD1. CDR3 length equals 15 residues. V was clipped by 4 bases and J by 4 bases; unmatched bases: 8. The V gene's germline CDR1 is SGHRS and CDR2 YFSETQ. The CDR3 loop is CASSTDRGEIYGYTF. The CDR3, as DNA: TGCGCCAGCAGCACGGACAGGGGTGAAATCTATGGCTACACCTTC. The complete variable domain, with remaining parts taken from reference TRBV5-1 and TRBJ1-2, reads KAGVTQTPRYLIKTRGQQVTLSCSPISGHRSVSWYQQTPGQGLQFLFEYFSETQRNKGNFPGRFSGRQFSNSRSEMNVSTLELGDSALYLCASSTDRGEIYGYTFGSGTRLTVV.

The rearrangement uses TRBV7-2 and TRBJ2-5; 9 nucleotides align to TRBD1. Germline V gene sequence: CDR1 SGHTA, CDR2 FQGNSA. The CDR3 sequence is 13 residues long. The V and J ends lost 4 bases and 4 bases, in that order; junction bases with no gene match: 1. The CDR3 DNA reads TGTGCCAGCAGCTCGGACAGGGGAGAGACCCAGTACTTC. Amino acids: CASSSDRGETQYF.

This chain links TRBV18 with TRBJ1-2; D uncertain. The V and J ends lost 7 bases and 4 bases respectively, with 10 bases between them. CDR1 is KGHSH, CDR2 LQKENI, per germline. CDR3 size: 12 residues. The CDR3 bases are TGTGCCAGCTTAACGGACGGCTATGGCTACACCTTC. Translated: CASLTDGYGYTF.

This chain connects TRBV19 to TRBJ2-2, with D possibly being TRBD1 (6 bases). Per germline, CDR1 LNHDA and CDR2 SQIVND (reference sequence). Trimming shortened V by 5 bases and J by 1 base, and 14 bases separated the two germline ends. This CDR3 has 16 amino acids. In DNA, the CDR3 is TGTGCCAGTAGTCAATGGGACACCCAGAACACCGGGGAGCTGTTTTTT. Amino acids: CASSQWDTQNTGELFF.

This sequence joins TRBV5-1 and TRBJ2-7; 12 nucleotides align to TRBD1. Germline trimming cut 0 bases from V and 2 bases from J; bases unmatched to any gene: 0. Germline V CDR1 and CDR2: SGHRS, YFSETQ. The CDR3 contains 15 residues. CDR3 bases: TGCGCCAGCAGCTTGGGGGACAGGGGGCCCTACGAGCAGTACTTC. This gives the protein CASSLGDRGPYEQYF.

The chain links TRBV5-4 to TRBJ2-3; 8 bases are a match to TRBD2. The germline gives CDR1 SGHNT, CDR2 YYREEE (reference sequence). J was trimmed by 1 base and V by 2 bases; bases with no gene match: 6. This CDR3 is built from 16 residues. The CDR3 protein is CASSFSAGGRTDTQYF. CDR3 bases: TGTGCCAGCAGCTTTTCGGCGGGGGGACGCACAGATACGCAGTATTTT.

The chain has TRBV6-1 and TRBJ2-5; TRBD2 agrees at 8 bases. J lost 5 bases, V lost 1 base, and 12 bases had no gene match. The CDR3 is made up of 17 amino acids. CDR1 is MNHNS and CDR2 is SASEGT in the germline V gene. CDR3 protein: CASSEGQIGGGLETQYF. Here the CDR3 DNA reads TGTGCCAGCAGTGAAGGGCAGATCGGGGGGGGCCTTGAGACCCAGTACTTC.